What follows are 27 T cell receptor beta chains derived from one specimen sequenced in a study of T-cell reconstitution after alpha-beta-depleted transplantation in children. Unique molecular identifiers were built into the TCRbeta library. TCRdb processed the PCR reads anew with MiXCR; each CDR3 protein has one entry. The sample contains about 980,000 distinct CDR3 sequences, about 31% of which appear only once. The sequencing here drew on PBMCs, mostly from graft donor cells, taken 360 days after TCRalphabeta/CD19-depleted stem cell transplant. The receptors shown here come from a boy less than two years old who had a stem cell transplant for SCID, so the T cells may come from the graft donor.

This clonotype was seen at least ten times. The DNA for the CDR3 is TGTGCCACCAGTGATCCCAGCGGGACAGGGCTTACGCAGTATTTT. Translating it yields CATSDPSGTGLTQYF. The chain couples TRBV24-1 to TRBJ2-3; 9 bases match TRBD1. Germline assignment: CDR1 KGHDR and CDR2 SFDVKD. The CDR3 totals 15 residues. V lost 3 bases and J lost 8; bases outside the gene matches: 8.

The V gene is TRBV10-2, the J gene TRBJ2-7; 10 positions match TRBD2. CDR1 and CDR2 from the germline V gene are WSHSY and SAAADI. This CDR3 spans 14 amino acids. Unmatched junction bases numbered 6, after V lost 6 bases and J lost 4 bases. For the CDR3, the DNA is TGCGCCAGCAGAGAACTAGCGGGGTTGTACGAGCAGTACTTC. Translated, it gives CASRELAGLYEQYF.

This clonotype turned up a few times. The chain combines TRBV20-1 with TRBJ2-5, with 7 bases identical to TRBD2. The CDR3 is made up of 13 amino acids. Germline values: CDR1 DFQATT, CDR2 SNEGSKA (reference sequence). Trimming at V came to 2 bases and at J to 5 bases, leaving 5 bases not matched to a gene. CDR3 in amino acids: CSARFNGGETQYF. The CDR3 nucleotides are TGCAGTGCTAGATTCAACGGGGGGGAGACCCAGTACTTC.

This chain links TRBV4-2 with TRBJ1-1; 10 bases align to TRBD1. The CDR3 consists of 15 residues. CDR1 is LGHNA and CDR2 is YNFKEQ in the germline V gene. V was clipped by 1 base and J by 4 bases; unmatched bases: 3. The CDR3 nucleotides are TGTGCCAGCAGCCAAGTGGACAGGGGGACCACTGAAGCTTTCTTT. Translation: CASSQVDRGTTEAFF.

This clonotype was recorded many times. V and J are TRBV9 and TRBJ2-3; D gene uncertain. Per germline, CDR1 SGDLS and CDR2 YYNGEE. V dropped 0 bases and J dropped 0 bases, with 8 bases sitting between them. The CDR3 length is 15 residues. The CDR3 loop reads CASSVAHTSTDTQYF. CDR3 DNA: TGTGCCAGCAGCGTAGCTCACACTAGCACAGATACGCAGTATTTT.

This clonotype showed up just a few times. The chain couples TRBV27 to TRBJ2-7; perhaps D is TRBD1 or TRBD2 (5 bases each). The CDR3 sequence is 13 residues long. The germline V gene has CDR1 MNHEY and CDR2 SMNVEV (reference sequence). V was cut by 8 bases and J by 2 bases, with 13 bases left in between. This CDR3 reads CASRDLGAYEQYF. The CDR3, as DNA: TGTGCCAGCCGGGACCTAGGGGCCTACGAGCAGTACTTC.

CDR3 sequence: CATSSPGHGHTGELFF. In DNA form, the CDR3 reads TGTGCCACCAGTAGTCCGGGACATGGACACACCGGGGAGCTGTTTTTT. The chain uses TRBV24-1 and TRBJ2-2; possibly TRBD1 for D (6 bases). This CDR3 comprises 16 residues. Trimming shortened V by 6 bases and J by 3 bases, and 16 bases separated the two germline ends. Per the germline V gene, CDR1 is KGHDR and CDR2 is SFDVKD.

This clonotype was seen a handful of times. The chain couples TRBV4-1 to TRBJ2-1; D unresolved. Trimming stripped 3 bases from V and 12 bases from J, with 9 bases between. This CDR3 has 11 amino acids. Germline V gene sequence: CDR1 MGHRA, CDR2 YSYEKL. CDR3 amino acids: CASSQTGSQFF. CDR3 sequence (DNA): TGCGCCAGCAGCCAGACCGGGTCGCAGTTCTTC.

The chain carries TRBV11-1 and TRBJ2-3, with 13 bases matching TRBD2. CDR3 length equals 14 residues. CDR1 SGHAT and CDR2 FQDESV come from the germline V gene (reference sequence). With 7 bases clipped from V and 5 bases from J, the junction kept 3 bases outside the gene matches. The CDR3 nucleotides are TGTGCCAGCACGAGGACTAGCGGGGGAGATACGCAGTATTTT. Translating it yields CASTRTSGGDTQYF.

The chain joins TRBV20-1 to TRBJ1-2; D possibly corresponds to TRBD1 (5 bases). The CDR3 extends over 14 amino acids. Germline CDR1 DFQATT, CDR2 SNEGSKA (reference sequence). Trimming took off 6 bases at V and 1 base at J, with 15 bases between the two ends. CDR3 DNA sequence: TGCAGTGCCGCCGGGACGGCCTTTAACTATGGCTACACCTTC. It yields the protein CSAAGTAFNYGYTF.

The chain employs TRBV10-3 and TRBJ2-3, with no clear D. Per the germline V gene, CDR1 is ENHRY and CDR2 is SYGVKD. The CDR3 extends over 14 amino acids. V lost 4 bases and J lost 2, with 10 bases in between. The CDR3 nucleotides are TGTGCCATCAGTGGAGGTCTGACCACAGATACGCAGTATTTT. Translation: CAISGGLTTDTQYF.

This clonotype was seen more than once but under ten times. The V call is TRBV7-9, the J call TRBJ2-3, with unresolved D. Trimming stripped 1 base from V and 2 bases from J, with 4 bases between. The CDR3 has 13 residues. CDR1 SEHNR and CDR2 FQNEAQ come from the germline V gene (reference sequence). The CDR3: CASSLEDTDTQYF. CDR3 nucleotide sequence: TGTGCCAGCAGCTTAGAGGACACAGATACGCAGTATTTT.

This chain connects TRBV2 to TRBJ2-2, with no clear D. The CDR3 is made up of 15 amino acids. V lost 2 bases to trimming and J lost 4 bases, with 11 bases between them. The germline V gene has CDR1 SNHLY and CDR2 FYNNEI. CDR3 in DNA: TGTGCCAGCAGTGAAAGCTGGTCGGGCACCGGGGAGCTGTTTTTT. Translated: CASSESWSGTGELFF.

The rearrangement links TRBV12-3 or TRBV12-4 to TRBJ1-1; 12 bases fit TRBD1. V trimming: 6 bases; J trimming: 5 bases; junction bases outside the gene matches: 16. The CDR3 runs 18 residues. CDR3 region: CASRKITGTGGRWTEAFF. The CDR3 coding sequence is TGTGCCAGCAGAAAGATAACCGGGACAGGGGGCCGGTGGACTGAAGCTTTCTTT.

This clonotype turned up a few times. The chain has TRBV15 and TRBJ2-2, with D uncertain. CDR1 and CDR2 from the germline V gene are LNHNV and YYDKDF (reference sequence). V lost 6 bases and J 5 bases, leaving 10 bases between the germline ends. This CDR3 region has 13 residues. The DNA for the CDR3 is TGTGCCACCAGTTTTTACAGTACCGGGGAGCTGTTTTTT. It encodes CATSFYSTGELFF.

This clonotype has only a few counts. V gene TRBV20-1 combines with J gene TRBJ1-1; D may be TRBD1 (6 bases). This CDR3 spans 13 amino acids. Germline loops: CDR1 DFQATT, CDR2 SNEGSKA (reference sequence). V was trimmed by 6 bases and J by 7 bases, leaving 18 bases between them. This chain's CDR3 is CSAAQGHIGEAFF. As DNA, the CDR3 is TGCAGTGCGGCACAGGGTCATATTGGTGAAGCTTTCTTT.

The chain employs TRBV5-1 and TRBJ1-5, with TRBD1 as a possible D gene (5 bases). Germline V gene data show CDR1 as SGHRS and CDR2 as YFSETQ. V was trimmed by 4 bases and J by 2 bases, leaving 13 bases between them. This CDR3 is built from 15 residues. This chain's CDR3 is CASSIAGYGNQPQHF. The CDR3 nucleotides read TGCGCCAGCAGCATCGCAGGGTATGGCAATCAGCCCCAGCATTTT.

V gene TRBV4-1 combines with J gene TRBJ2-1; possible D gene TRBD1, 5 bases. This CDR3 region has 14 residues. Germline assignment: CDR1 MGHRA and CDR2 YSYEKL. Trimming pared 0 bases from V and 9 bases from J, leaving 12 bases between. The CDR3 sequence: CASSQDQWGIEQFF. CDR3 bases: TGCGCCAGCAGCCAAGATCAGTGGGGCATTGAGCAGTTCTTC.

This clonotype was recorded at least ten times. This chain connects TRBV4-3 to TRBJ2-1; TRBD1 matches 9 bases. The CDR3 spans 16 residues. Trimming removed 1 base from V and 8 bases from J; junction bases left unmatched: 9. Germline V gene sequence: CDR1 LGHNA, CDR2 YSLEER. CDR3 amino acids: CASSQAGTGFGHEQFF. The CDR3 bases are TGCGCCAGCAGCCAAGCTGGGACAGGGTTTGGCCATGAGCAGTTCTTC.

This chain joins TRBV5-6 and TRBJ2-1; D remains ambiguous. Germline values: CDR1 SGHDT, CDR2 YYEEEE. This CDR3 region has 13 residues. V was cut by 3 bases and J by 6 bases, with 10 bases left in between. The CDR3 DNA is TGTGCCAGCAGCTCTCCCGATAGCAATGAGCAGTTCTTC. It translates to CASSSPDSNEQFF.

The chain has TRBV5-5 and TRBJ2-3; D remains unclear. Trimming removed 7 bases at V and 1 base at J, with 16 bases between. The germline V gene has CDR1 SGHKS and CDR2 YYEKEE (reference sequence). This CDR3 region has 15 residues. CDR3 sequence reads: CASSGTKLGTDTQYF. The CDR3, as DNA: TGTGCCAGCTCAGGTACAAAACTGGGCACAGATACGCAGTATTTT.

This chain links TRBV3-1 with TRBJ2-2; the match to TRBD1 covers 8 bases. Per germline, CDR1 LGHDT and CDR2 YNNKEL (reference sequence). There are 15 residues in the CDR3. V was pared by 6 bases and J by 2 bases, with 5 bases of the junction left unmatched. Written as DNA, the CDR3 is TGTGCCAGCAGGCGGGACAGGAAAAACACCGGGGAGCTGTTTTTT. Translating it yields CASRRDRKNTGELFF.

The chain is built from TRBV10-3 and TRBJ2-5; D is uncertain. V dropped 2 bases and J dropped 5 bases, with 15 bases sitting between them. Germline V gene sequence: CDR1 ENHRY, CDR2 SYGVKD. This CDR3 comprises 15 residues. The chain's CDR3 is CAISEEANDRETQYF. Here the CDR3 DNA reads TGTGCCATCAGTGAGGAGGCCAATGACCGGGAGACCCAGTACTTC.

A few counts support this clonotype. The rearrangement joins TRBV7-2 to TRBJ2-1; D is perhaps TRBD2 (6 bases). Per germline, CDR1 SGHTA and CDR2 FQGNSA. V was cut by 4 bases and J by 15 bases, with 13 bases left in between. There are 11 residues in the CDR3. In nucleotides, the CDR3 is TGTGCCAGCAGCTACCTTAGCGGTACGTTCTTC. It is translated as CASSYLSGTFF.

This clonotype was observed a single time. The rearrangement uses TRBV5-1 and TRBJ1-4; no reliable D call. The CDR3 runs 15 residues. CDR1 is SGHRS, CDR2 YFSETQ, per germline. The ends were cut back, 0 bases at V and 5 bases at J, with 11 bases in the middle. The CDR3 DNA is TGCGCCAGCAGCTTGGGGTACCTGAGAAATGAAAAACTGTTTTTT. Translating it yields CASSLGYLRNEKLFF.

The chain employs TRBV10-3 and TRBJ2-1, with D tentatively TRBD1 (7 bases). V lost 10 bases, J lost 6 bases, and 13 bases lay in between. CDR3 length: 12 amino acids. Looked up from germline, CDR1 is ENHRY and CDR2 is SYGVKD. The CDR3, as DNA: TGTGCCAGCGGGACAGAGATCAATGAGCAGTTCTTC. It is translated as CASGTEINEQFF.

This clonotype was detected only a few times. The chain has TRBV18 and TRBJ2-4; no reliable D call. CDR3 length: 15 amino acids. Trimming pared 2 bases from V and 0 bases from J, leaving 8 bases between. CDR1 is KGHSH and CDR2 is LQKENI in the germline V gene. CDR3: CASSPSVLAKNIQYF. CDR3 bases: TGTGCCAGCTCACCATCCGTTCTAGCCAAAAACATTCAGTACTTC.